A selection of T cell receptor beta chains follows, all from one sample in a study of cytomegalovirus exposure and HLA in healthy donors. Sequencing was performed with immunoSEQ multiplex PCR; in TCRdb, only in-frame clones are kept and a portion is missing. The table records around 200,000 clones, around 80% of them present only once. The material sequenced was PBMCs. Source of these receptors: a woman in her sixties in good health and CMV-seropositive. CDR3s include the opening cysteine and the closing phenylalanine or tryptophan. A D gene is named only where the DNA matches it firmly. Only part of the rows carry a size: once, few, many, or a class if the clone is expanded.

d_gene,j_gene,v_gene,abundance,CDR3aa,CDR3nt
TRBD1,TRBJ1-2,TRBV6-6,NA,CASSLRGLNYGYTF,TGTGCCAGCAGTCTGAGGGGGCTTAACTATGGCTACACCTTC
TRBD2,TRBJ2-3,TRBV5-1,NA,CASSLTSGTSTDTQYF,TGCGCCAGCAGCTTGACTAGCGGGACTAGCACAGATACGCAGTATTTT
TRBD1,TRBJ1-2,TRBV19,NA,CASSMDRGLYGYTF,TGTGCCAGTAGTATGGACAGGGGGCTATATGGCTACACCTTC
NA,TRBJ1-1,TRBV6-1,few,CASSQQGFTGTEAFF,TGTGCCAGCAGTCAACAGGGATTCACCGGCACTGAAGCTTTCTTT
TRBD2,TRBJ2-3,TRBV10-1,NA,CASSRLAGEEQYF,TGCGCCAGCAGTCGACTAGCGGGGGAGGAGCAGTATTTT
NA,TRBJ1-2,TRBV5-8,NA,CASSLGGANDYGYTF,TGTGCCAGCAGCTTGGGGGGCGCTAATGACTATGGCTACACCTTC
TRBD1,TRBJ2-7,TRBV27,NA,CASSSRGQPSYEQYF,TGTGCCAGCAGTTCTCGGGGACAGCCCTCCTACGAGCAGTACTTC
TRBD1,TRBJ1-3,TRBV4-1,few,CASSQGQGPGNTIYF,TGCGCCAGCAGCCAGGGACAGGGGCCTGGAAACACCATATATTTT
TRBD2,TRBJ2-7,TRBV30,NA,CAWSEGLAVPYEQYF,TGTGCCTGGAGTGAGGGACTAGCGGTCCCCTACGAGCAGTACTTC
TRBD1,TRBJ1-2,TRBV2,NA,CASSVDRDYGYTF,TGTGCCAGCAGTGTCGACAGGGACTATGGCTACACCTTC
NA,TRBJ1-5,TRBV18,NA,CASSPAGNQPQHF,TGTGCCAGCTCACCAGCAGGAAATCAGCCCCAGCATTTT
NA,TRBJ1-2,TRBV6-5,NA,CASSRAGANYGYTF,TGTGCCAGCAGCCGTGCGGGAGCTAACTATGGCTACACCTTC
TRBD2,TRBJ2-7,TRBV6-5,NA,CASSYRGGLALYEQYF,TGTGCCAGCAGTTATAGGGGGGGACTAGCCTTATACGAGCAGTACTTC
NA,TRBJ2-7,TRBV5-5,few,CASSLSRGGAYEQYF,TGTGCCAGCAGCTTGTCGAGGGGGGGGGCCTACGAGCAGTACTTC
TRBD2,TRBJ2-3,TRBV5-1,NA,CASSLASVGSGASGTDTQYF,TGCGCCAGCAGCTTGGCCTCCGTGGGTAGCGGGGCCTCCGGGACAGATACGCAGTATTTT